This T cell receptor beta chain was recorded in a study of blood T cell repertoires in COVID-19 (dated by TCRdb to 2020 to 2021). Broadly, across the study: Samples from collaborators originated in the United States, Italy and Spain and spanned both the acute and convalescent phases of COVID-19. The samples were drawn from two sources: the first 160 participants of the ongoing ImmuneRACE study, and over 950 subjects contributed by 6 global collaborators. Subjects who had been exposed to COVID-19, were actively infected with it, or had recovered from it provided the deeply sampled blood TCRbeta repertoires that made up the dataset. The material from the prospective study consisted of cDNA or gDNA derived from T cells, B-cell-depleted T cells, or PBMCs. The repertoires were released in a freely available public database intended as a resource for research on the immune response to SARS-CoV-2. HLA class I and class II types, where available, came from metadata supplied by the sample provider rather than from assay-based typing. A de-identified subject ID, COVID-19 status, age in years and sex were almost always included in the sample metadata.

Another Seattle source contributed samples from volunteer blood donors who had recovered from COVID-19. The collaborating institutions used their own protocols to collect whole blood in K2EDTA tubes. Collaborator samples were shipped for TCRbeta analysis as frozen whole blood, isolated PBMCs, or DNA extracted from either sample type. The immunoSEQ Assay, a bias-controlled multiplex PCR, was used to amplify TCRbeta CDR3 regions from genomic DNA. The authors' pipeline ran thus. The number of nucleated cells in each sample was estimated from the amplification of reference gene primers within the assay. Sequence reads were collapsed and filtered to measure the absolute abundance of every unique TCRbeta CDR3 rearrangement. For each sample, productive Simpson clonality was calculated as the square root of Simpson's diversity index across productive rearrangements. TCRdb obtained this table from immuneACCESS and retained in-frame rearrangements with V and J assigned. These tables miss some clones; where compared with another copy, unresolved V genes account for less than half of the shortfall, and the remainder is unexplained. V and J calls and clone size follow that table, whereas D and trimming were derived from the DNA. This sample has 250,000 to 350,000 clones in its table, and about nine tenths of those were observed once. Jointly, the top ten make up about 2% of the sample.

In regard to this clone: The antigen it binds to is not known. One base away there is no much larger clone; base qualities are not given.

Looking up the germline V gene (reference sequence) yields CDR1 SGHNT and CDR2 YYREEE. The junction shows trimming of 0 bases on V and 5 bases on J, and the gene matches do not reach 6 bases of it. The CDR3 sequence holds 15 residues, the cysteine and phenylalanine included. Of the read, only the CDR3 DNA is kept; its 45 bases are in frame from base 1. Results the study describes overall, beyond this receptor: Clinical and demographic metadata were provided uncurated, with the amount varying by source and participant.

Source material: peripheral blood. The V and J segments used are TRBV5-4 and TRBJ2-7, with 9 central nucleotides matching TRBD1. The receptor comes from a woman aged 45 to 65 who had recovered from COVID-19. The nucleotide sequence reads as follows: TGTGCCAGCAGCTTGGGAGGGACAGGGACAGACGAGCAGTACTTC. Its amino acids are CASSLGGTGTDEQYF.